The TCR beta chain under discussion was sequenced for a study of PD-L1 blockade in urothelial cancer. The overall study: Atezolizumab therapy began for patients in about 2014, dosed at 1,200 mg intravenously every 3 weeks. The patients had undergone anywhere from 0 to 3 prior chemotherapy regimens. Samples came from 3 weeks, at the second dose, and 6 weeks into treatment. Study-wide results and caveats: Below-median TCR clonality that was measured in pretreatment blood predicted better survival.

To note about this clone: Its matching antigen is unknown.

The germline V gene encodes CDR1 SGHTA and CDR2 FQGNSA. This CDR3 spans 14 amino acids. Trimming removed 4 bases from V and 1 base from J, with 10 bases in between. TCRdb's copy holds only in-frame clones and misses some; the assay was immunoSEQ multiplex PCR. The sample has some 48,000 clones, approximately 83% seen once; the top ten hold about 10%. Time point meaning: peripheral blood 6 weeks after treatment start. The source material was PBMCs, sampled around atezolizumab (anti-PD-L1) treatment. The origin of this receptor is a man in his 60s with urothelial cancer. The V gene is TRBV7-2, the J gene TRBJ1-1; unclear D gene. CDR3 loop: CASSSLRGNTEAFF. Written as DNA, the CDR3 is TGTGCCAGCAGCTCACTCCGGGGGAACACTGAAGCTTTCTTT.